This T cell receptor beta chain was sequenced for a study of blood T cell repertoires in COVID-19 (dated by TCRdb to about 2020). As for the study more broadly: Collaborator samples came from the United States, Italy and Spain and covered acute and convalescent phases of COVID-19. Sample metadata almost always included a de-identified subject ID, COVID-19 status, age in years and sex. Samples came from the ongoing ImmuneRACE study (first 160 participants) plus 1,254 subjects from 6 global collaborators. The material from the prospective study consisted of cDNA or gDNA derived from T cells, B-cell-depleted T cells, or PBMCs. The dataset comprised deeply sampled blood TCRbeta repertoires from subjects exposed to, actively infected with, or recovered from COVID-19. Where HLA class I and class II types were available, the types were taken from metadata supplied by the sample provider, not from assay-based typing. The repertoires were released in a freely available public database intended as a resource for research on the immune response to SARS-CoV-2. What the authors observed across the whole study: The amount of clinical and demographic metadata varied by source and participant and was provided uncurated.

TCRbeta CDR3 regions were amplified from genomic DNA using the immunoSEQ Assay, a bias-controlled multiplex PCR. Concerning the study's data processing: The number of nucleated cells in each sample was estimated by amplification of reference gene primers within the assay. To quantify the absolute abundance of each unique TCRbeta CDR3 rearrangement, sequence reads were collapsed and filtered. Productive Simpson clonality was computed per sample as the square root of Simpson's diversity index over productive rearrangements. TCRdb carries this immuneACCESS record with in-frame sequences only. Its versions omit some clonotypes, under half of them owing to an unresolved V gene in the studies checked, with the rest unexplained. V and J calls and clone size are given by that table; D and trimming were obtained from the DNA. This sample lists about 210,000 clones; less than 85% were detected once. Of the sample, roughly 7.6% falls within the top ten clones.

In Seattle, one collaborating source enrolled patients while the infection was active and tracked those patients longitudinally over the course of disease. Collaborating institutions collected whole blood in K2EDTA tubes following their own protocols. For TCRbeta analysis, collaborator samples were shipped as frozen whole blood, as isolated PBMCs, or as DNA extracted from either sample type. Concerning this clone itself: The target of this receptor is not known. Base qualities were left out, and no much larger clone turns up one base away.

CDR1 LNHDA and CDR2 SQIVND are derived from the germline V gene (reference sequence). Ends trimmed: V by 5 bases, J by 7 bases; bases unmatched to a gene: 8. The CDR3 spans 14 residues, from the cysteine through the phenylalanine. Only CDR3 DNA remains: 42 bases, in frame from the first base. In this chain, TRBV19 is recombined with TRBJ1-5, with TRBD1 identical over 7 junction bases. Sample: peripheral blood. This clonotype was sampled from a woman older than 75 with COVID-19, enrolled during active disease. The CDR3 reads CASSPPGQNQPQHF. The bases read TGTGCCAGTAGTCCTCCGGGACAGAACCAGCCCCAGCATTTT.